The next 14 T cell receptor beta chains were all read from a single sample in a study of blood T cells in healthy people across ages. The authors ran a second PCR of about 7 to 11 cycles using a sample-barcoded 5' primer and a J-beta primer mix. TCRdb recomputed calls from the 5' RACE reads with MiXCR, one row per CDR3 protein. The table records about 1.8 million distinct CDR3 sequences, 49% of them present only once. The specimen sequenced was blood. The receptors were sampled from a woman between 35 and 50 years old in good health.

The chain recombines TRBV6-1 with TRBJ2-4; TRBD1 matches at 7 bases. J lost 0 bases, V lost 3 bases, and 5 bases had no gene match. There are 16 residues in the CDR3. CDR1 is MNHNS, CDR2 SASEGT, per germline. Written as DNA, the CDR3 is TGTGCCAGCAGTGAGGGACAGTTTCTAGCCAAAAACATTCAGTACTTC. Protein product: CASSEGQFLAKNIQYF.

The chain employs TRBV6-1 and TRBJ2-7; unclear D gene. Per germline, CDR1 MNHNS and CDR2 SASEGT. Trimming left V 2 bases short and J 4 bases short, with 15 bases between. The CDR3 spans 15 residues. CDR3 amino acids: CASSETPRQTYEQYF. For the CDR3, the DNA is TGTGCCAGCAGTGAAACCCCGAGACAAACTTACGAGCAGTACTTC.

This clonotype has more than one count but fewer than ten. The CDR3 DNA reads as TGCGCCAGCAGTTCTAGCGGGGAGTGGCAAGAGACCCAGTACTTC. This gives the protein CASSSSGEWQETQYF. The J gene is TRBJ2-5, the V gene TRBV5-1, with TRBD2 identical over 9 bases. V was clipped by 5 bases and J by 2 bases; unmatched bases: 7. The CDR3 has 15 amino acids. Germline lookup yields CDR1 SGHRS and CDR2 YFSETQ.

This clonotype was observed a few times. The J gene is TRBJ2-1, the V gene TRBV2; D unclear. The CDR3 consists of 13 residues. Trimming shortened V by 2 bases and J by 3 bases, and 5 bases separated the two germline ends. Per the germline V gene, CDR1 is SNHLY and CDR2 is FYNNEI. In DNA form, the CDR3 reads TGTGCCAGCAGTGAACGGCGCTACAATGAGCAGTTCTTC. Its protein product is CASSERRYNEQFF.

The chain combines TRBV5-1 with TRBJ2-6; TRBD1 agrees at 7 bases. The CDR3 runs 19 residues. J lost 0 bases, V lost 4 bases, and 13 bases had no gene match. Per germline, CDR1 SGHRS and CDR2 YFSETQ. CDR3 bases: TGCGCCAGCAGCAACCTAGGGACAGCTTTGGCCTCTGGGGCCAACGTCCTGACTTTC. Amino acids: CASSNLGTALASGANVLTF.

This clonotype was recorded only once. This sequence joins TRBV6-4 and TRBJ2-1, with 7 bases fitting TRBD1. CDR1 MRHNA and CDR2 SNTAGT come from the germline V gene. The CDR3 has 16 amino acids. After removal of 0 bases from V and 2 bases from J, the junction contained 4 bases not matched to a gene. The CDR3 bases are TGTGCCAGCAGTGACTCGACAGGGATACCCTACAATGAGCAGTTCTTC. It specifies CASSDSTGIPYNEQFF.

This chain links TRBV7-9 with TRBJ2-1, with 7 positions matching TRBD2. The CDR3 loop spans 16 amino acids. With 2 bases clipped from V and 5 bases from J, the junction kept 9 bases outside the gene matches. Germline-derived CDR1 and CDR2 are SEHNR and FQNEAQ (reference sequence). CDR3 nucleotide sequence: TGTGCCAGCAGCTTAACTCGGGGGGTTTTGGACAATGAGCAGTTCTTC. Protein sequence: CASSLTRGVLDNEQFF.

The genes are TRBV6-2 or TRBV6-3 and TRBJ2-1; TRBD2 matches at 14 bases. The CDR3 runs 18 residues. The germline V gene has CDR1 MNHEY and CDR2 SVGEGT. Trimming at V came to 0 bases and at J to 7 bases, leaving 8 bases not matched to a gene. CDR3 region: CASSYSETSGGARNEQFF. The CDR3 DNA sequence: TGTGCCAGCAGTTACTCAGAGACTAGCGGGGGGGCTCGTAATGAGCAGTTCTTC.

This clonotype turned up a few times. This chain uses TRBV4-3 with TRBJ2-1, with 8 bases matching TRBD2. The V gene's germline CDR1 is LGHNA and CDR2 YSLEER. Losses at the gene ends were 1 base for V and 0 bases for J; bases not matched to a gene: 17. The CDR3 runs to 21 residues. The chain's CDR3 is CASSQVSWASGGPSSYNEQFF. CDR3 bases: TGCGCCAGCAGCCAAGTTTCGTGGGCGAGCGGGGGCCCGAGCTCCTACAATGAGCAGTTCTTC.

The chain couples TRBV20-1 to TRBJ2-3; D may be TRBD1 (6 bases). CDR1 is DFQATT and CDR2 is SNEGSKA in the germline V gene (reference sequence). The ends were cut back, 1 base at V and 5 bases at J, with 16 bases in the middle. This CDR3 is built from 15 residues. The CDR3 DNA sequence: TGCAGTGCTAGAGTTGGGACAAAAGGAGGAGATACGCAGTATTTT. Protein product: CSARVGTKGGDTQYF.

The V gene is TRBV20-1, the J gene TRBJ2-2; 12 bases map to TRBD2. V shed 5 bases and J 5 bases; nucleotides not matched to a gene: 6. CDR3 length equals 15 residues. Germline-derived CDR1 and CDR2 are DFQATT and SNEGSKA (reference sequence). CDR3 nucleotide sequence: TGCAGTGCTCCAGCCGGGACTAGCGGGACCGGGGAGCTGTTTTTT. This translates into CSAPAGTSGTGELFF.

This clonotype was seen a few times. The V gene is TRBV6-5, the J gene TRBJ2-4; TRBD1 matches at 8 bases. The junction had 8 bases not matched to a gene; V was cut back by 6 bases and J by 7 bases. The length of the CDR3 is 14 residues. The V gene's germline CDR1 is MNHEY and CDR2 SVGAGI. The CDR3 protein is CASRPDRGWNIQYF. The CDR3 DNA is TGTGCCAGCAGGCCCGACAGGGGATGGAACATTCAGTACTTC.

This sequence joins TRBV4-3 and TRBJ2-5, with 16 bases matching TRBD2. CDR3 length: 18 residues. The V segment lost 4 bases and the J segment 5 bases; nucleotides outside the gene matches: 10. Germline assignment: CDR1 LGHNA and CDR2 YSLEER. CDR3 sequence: CASSPLGLAGGTGETQYF. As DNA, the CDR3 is TGCGCCAGCAGCCCACTGGGACTAGCGGGGGGGACAGGGGAGACCCAGTACTTC.

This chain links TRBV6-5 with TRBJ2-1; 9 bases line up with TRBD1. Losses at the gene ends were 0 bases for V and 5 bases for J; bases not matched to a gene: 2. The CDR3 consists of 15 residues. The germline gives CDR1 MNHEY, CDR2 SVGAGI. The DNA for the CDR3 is TGTGCCAGCAGTTACTCGGGACAGGGAAACAATGAGCAGTTCTTC. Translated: CASSYSGQGNNEQFF.